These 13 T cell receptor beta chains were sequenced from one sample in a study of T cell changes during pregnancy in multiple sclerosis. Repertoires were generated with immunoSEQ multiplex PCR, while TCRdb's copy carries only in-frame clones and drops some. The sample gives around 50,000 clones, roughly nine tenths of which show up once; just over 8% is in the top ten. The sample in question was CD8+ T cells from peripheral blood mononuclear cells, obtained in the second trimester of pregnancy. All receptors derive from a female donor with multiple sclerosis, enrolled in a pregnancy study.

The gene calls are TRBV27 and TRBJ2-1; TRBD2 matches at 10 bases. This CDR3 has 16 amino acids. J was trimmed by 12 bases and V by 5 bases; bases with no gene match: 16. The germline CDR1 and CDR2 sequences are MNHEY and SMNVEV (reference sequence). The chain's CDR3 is CASSLQSGLAGEGQFF. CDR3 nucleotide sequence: TGTGCCAGCAGTCTGCAATCTGGGCTAGCGGGAGAGGGGCAGTTCTTC.

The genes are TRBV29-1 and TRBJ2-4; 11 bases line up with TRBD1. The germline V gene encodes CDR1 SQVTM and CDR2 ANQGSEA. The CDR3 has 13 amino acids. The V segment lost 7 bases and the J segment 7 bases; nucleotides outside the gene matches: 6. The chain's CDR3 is CSGIGTGGNIQYF. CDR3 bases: TGCAGCGGAATCGGGACAGGGGGTAACATTCAGTACTTC.

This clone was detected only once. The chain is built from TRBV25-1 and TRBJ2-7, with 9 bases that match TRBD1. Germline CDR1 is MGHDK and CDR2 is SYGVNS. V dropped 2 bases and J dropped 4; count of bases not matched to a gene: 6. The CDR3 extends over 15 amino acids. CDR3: CASSETGTGKYEQYF. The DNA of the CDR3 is TGTGCCAGCAGTGAAACCGGGACAGGGAAGTACGAGCAGTACTTC.

The CDR3 sequence: CASSFGAGGPPSYNEQFF. The CDR3 DNA sequence: TGTGCCAGCAGTTTTGGAGCGGGGGGGCCTCCGTCCTACAATGAGCAGTTCTTC. This chain connects TRBV27 to TRBJ2-1; 10 nucleotides match TRBD2. Germline-derived CDR1 and CDR2 are MNHEY and SMNVEV (reference sequence). This CDR3 is built from 18 residues. V gave up 3 bases and J gave up 1 base; unmatched junction bases: 9.

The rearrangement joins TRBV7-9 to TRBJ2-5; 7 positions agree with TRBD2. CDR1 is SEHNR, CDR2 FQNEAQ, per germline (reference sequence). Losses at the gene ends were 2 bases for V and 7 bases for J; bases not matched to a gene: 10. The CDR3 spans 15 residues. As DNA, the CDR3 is TGTGCCAGCAGCTTAAAAGGACTAGGTCCCTCGACCCAGTACTTC. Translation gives CASSLKGLGPSTQYF.

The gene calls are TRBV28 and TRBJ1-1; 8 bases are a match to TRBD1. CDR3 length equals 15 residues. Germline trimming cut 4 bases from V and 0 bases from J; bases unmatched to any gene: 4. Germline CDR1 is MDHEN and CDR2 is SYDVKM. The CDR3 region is CASSSPTGVNTEAFF. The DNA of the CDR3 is TGTGCCAGCAGTTCCCCGACAGGGGTGAACACTGAAGCTTTCTTT.

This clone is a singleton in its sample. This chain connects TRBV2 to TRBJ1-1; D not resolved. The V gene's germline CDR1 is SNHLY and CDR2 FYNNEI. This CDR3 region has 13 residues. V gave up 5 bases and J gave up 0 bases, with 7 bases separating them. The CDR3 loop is CASSSYMNTEAFF. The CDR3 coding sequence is TGTGCCAGCAGTTCATACATGAACACTGAAGCTTTCTTT. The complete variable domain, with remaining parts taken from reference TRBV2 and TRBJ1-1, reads EPEVTQTPSHQVTQMGQEVILRCVPISNHLYFYWYRQILGQKVEFLVSFYNNEISEKSEIFDDQFSVERPDGSNFTLKIRSTKLEDSAMYFCASSSYMNTEAFFGQGTRLTVV.

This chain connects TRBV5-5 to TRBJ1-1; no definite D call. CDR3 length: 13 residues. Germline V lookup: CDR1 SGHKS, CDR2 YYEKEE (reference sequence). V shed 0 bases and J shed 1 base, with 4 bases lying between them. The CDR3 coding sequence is TGTGCCAGCAGCTTGGGTAGGAACACTGAAGCTTTCTTT. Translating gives CASSLGRNTEAFF.

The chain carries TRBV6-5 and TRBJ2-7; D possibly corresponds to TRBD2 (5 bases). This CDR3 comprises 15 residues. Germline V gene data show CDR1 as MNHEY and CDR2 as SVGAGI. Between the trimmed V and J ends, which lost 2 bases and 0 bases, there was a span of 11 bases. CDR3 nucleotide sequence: TGTGCCAGCAGTTACGCGAGCGGACTCTCCTACGAGCAGTACTTC. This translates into CASSYASGLSYEQYF.

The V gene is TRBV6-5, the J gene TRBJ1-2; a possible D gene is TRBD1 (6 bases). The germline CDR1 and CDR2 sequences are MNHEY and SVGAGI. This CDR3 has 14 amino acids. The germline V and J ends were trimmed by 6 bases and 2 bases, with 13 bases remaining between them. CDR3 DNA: TGTGCCAGCAGCAATTGGGGGCTGAACTATGGCTACACCTTC. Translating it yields CASSNWGLNYGYTF.

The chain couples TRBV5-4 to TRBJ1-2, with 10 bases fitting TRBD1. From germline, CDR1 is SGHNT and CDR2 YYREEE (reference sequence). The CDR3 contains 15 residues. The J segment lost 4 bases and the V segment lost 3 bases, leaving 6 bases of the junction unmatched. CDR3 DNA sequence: TGTGCCAGCAGCTCCGGGACAGGGGTGAGCTATGGCTACACCTTC. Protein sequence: CASSSGTGVSYGYTF.

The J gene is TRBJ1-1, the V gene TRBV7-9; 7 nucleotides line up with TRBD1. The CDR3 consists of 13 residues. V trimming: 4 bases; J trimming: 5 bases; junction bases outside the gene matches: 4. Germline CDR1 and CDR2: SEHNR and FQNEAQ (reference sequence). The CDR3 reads CASSYPQGTEAFF. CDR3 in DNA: TGTGCCAGCAGCTACCCACAGGGGACTGAAGCTTTCTTT.

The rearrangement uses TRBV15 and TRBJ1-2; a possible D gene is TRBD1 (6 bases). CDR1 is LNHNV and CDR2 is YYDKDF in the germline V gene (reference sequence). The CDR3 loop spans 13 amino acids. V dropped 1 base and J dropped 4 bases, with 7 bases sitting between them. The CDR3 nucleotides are TGTGCCACCAGCAGAGGCAGGGGCTATGGCTACACCTTC. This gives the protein CATSRGRGYGYTF.